The 17 T cell receptor beta chains reported below all come from one sample, sequenced in a study of tissue T cells after allogeneic stem cell transplantation. Time point in this sample: mouse harvest day 7 after allogeneic transplant. Mouse grafts combined 10^7 T-cell-depleted bone marrow cells with 10^6 splenic CD5+ T cells. Using immunoSEQ multiplex PCR, the repertoire was profiled, and TCRdb retains in-frame clones only, with some absent. Of 8,900 or so clones listed, around 40% were seen once; the top ten hold over 2%. The sample was skin. These receptors all come from a female BALB/c mouse given C57BL/6 T cells with graft-versus-host disease after an allogeneic hematopoietic cell transplant.

This clone occurred a few times. Any gene name here is a mouse gene name. The CDR3 end lies 1 residue beyond the end of the read and is filled in from the germline J gene. The rearrangement uses TRBV26 and TRBJ2-7; the D gene is possibly TRBD1 (5 bases). Per germline, CDR1 KGHPV and CDR2 FQNQEV (reference sequence). The CDR3 totals 14 residues. V was clipped by 3 bases and J by 2 bases, with 11 bases between them. The sequenced CDR3 bases are TGTGCCAGCAGTCTATTGGACAACCCCTATGAACAGTAC. Its translation is CASSLLDNPYEQY. The entire CDR3 is CASSLLDNPYEQYF. The full variable domain, with the rest looked up from reference TRBV26 and TRBJ2-7, is NSKVIQTPRYLVKGQGQKAKMRCIPEKGHPVVFWYQQNKNNEFKFLINFQNQEVLQQIDMTEKRFSAECPSNSPCSLEIQSSEAGDSALYLCASSLLDNPYEQYFGPGTRLTVL.

A word on this clone: The gene symbols are mouse symbols. The read halts 1 residue ahead of the CDR3 end, with the missing end drawn from the germline J gene. The chain recombines TRBV12-1 with TRBJ2-5, with TRBD2 identical over 11 bases. Germline CDR1 reads SGHSN; CDR2 reads HYEKVE. Germline trimming cut 3 bases from V and 2 bases from J; bases unmatched to any gene: 6. The CDR3 is 16 amino acids. The CDR3 sequence is CASSAGLGGGQDTQYF. The sequenced CDR3 bases are TGTGCCAGCTCTGCCGGACTGGGGGGCGGCCAAGACACCCAGTAC. Full variable domain (outside the CDR3, taken from reference TRBV12-1 and TRBJ2-5): DSGVVQSPRHIIKEKGGRSVLTCIPISGHSNVVWYQQTLGKELKFLIQHYEKVERDKGFLPSRFSVQQFDDYHSEMNMSALELEDSAMYFCASSAGLGGGQDTQYFGPGTRLLVL.

Of note for this clone: Gene names and germline match the mouse. Incomplete CDR3 DNA: TGTGCCAGCAGTCTGGTGACAGGGGGCAACACCCAGTAC. Its protein product is CASSLVTGGNTQY. The whole CDR3 region reads CASSLVTGGNTQYF. The chain uses TRBV26 and TRBJ2-5; 10 nucleotides agree with TRBD1. The missing CDR3 end, 1 residue past where the read stops, is filled in from the germline J gene. Germline V gene sequence: CDR1 KGHPV, CDR2 FQNQEV (reference sequence). The CDR3 consists of 14 residues. The trim removed 2 bases at V and 7 bases at J, leaving 3 bases unmatched.

As to this clone: The germline and genes are mouse ones. The CDR3 DNA, read in part, is TGCTCCAGCAGTCCGCAGGGAGGCTCCTATGAACAGTAC. Its translation is CSSSPQGGSYEQY. The complete CDR3 reads CSSSPQGGSYEQYF. The chain couples TRBV23 to TRBJ2-7; TRBD1 was called by the table and not checked on the DNA. The CDR3 end falls 1 residue outside the read, so it is completed with the germline J gene. The germline CDR1 and CDR2 sequences are KGHTA and FQNQQP. The CDR3 has 14 residues.

This clone is deemed medium-sized (0.01 to 0.1%). The gene names here belong to mouse. The sequenced fragment ends 1 residue before the CDR3 boundary, so the rest is inferred from the germline J gene. J is TRBJ2-7 and V is TRBV5, with D maybe TRBD2 (6 bases). CDR3 length: 13 residues. The germline V gene encodes CDR1 LGHNA and CDR2 YNLKQL (reference sequence). V lost 2 bases to trimming and J lost 1 base, with 6 bases between them. The CDR3 DNA, read in part, is TGTGCCAGCAGCCAACTGGGGTCCTATGAACAGTAC. Translating gives CASSQLGSYEQY. The CDR3, in full, reads CASSQLGSYEQYF.

This clone was observed a few times. Gene names are mouse gene names. From the germline J gene comes the end of the CDR3, since the read stops 1 residue before it. Additional DNA sequences in this sample encode the identical CDR3. This chain links TRBV26 with TRBJ2-7; maybe TRBD1 (5 bases). The CDR3 has 12 residues. V shed 3 bases and J shed 7 bases, with 10 bases lying between them. The germline V gene has CDR1 KGHPV and CDR2 FQNQEV (reference sequence). The CDR3 bases that were read are TGTGCCAGCAGTCTCACAGGAGGGGAACAGTAC. Protein product: CASSLTGGEQY. The whole CDR3 region reads CASSLTGGEQYF.

Remarks on this clone: Gene and germline names: mouse. The sequence runs out 1 residue before the end of the CDR3; the remainder is reconstructed from the germline J gene. The gene calls are TRBV12-1 and TRBJ1-1, with D possibly being TRBD1 (6 bases). Per germline, CDR1 SGHSN and CDR2 HYEKVE. V dropped 0 bases and J dropped 0 bases, with 7 bases sitting between them. The CDR3 is made up of 14 amino acids. The sequenced part of the CDR3 DNA is TGTGCCAGCTCTCTCGGGACAACAAACACAGAAGTCTTC. As protein: CASSLGTTNTEVF. The whole CDR3 region reads CASSLGTTNTEVFF.

As concerns this clone: Gene names refer to mouse genes. The read gets to within 1 residue of the CDR3 end, and the germline J gene fills in the rest. This chain connects TRBV5 to TRBJ2-7, with 9 bases identical to TRBD2. This CDR3 spans 15 amino acids. Unmatched junction bases numbered 5, after V lost 2 bases and J lost 3 bases. Germline loops: CDR1 LGHNA, CDR2 YNLKQL (reference sequence). The CDR3 sequence: CASSQSGTGSYEQYF. CDR3 DNA, as far as it was read: TGTGCCAGCAGCCAATCCGGGACTGGGAGCTATGAACAGTAC.

This clone was picked up a small number of times. Gene names are mouse gene names. The read halts 1 residue ahead of the CDR3 end, with the missing end drawn from the germline J gene. The gene calls are TRBV13-1 and TRBJ2-3, with D maybe TRBD1 (7 bases). The CDR3 runs to 16 residues. CDR1 is NSHNY, CDR2 SYGAGN, per germline. The V end lost 2 bases, the J end lost 3 bases, and 16 bases lay between the germline ends. The CDR3 DNA, read in part, is TGTGCCAGCAGTGAGTGGAGGGGGCTCAGGGCAGAAACGCTGTAT. Translating it yields CASSEWRGLRAETLY. Given in full, the CDR3 is CASSEWRGLRAETLYF.

In regard to this clone: The gene names given are mouse names. This sample also contains other DNA sequences that code for the same CDR3. Incomplete CDR3 DNA: TGTGCAAGCAGCTTAGCCAGTAGTGCAGAAACGCTGTAT. Amino acid sequence: CASSLASSAETLY. Given in full, the CDR3 is CASSLASSAETLYF. This sequence joins TRBV16 and TRBJ2-3; unclear D gene. The observed sequence ends 1 residue before the CDR3 terminus, with the missing tail filled in from the germline J gene. This CDR3 has 14 residues. Trimming removed 1 base at V and 0 bases at J, with 5 bases between. In germline, CDR1 is SGHSA, CDR2 FRNQAP.

As to this clone: Mouse gene names apply. The read ends 1 residue early relative to the CDR3; the germline J gene fills the gap. This sequence joins TRBV30 and TRBJ2-1; TRBD2 agrees at 7 bases. CDR1 SQVVS and CDR2 ANEGSEA come from the germline V gene. This CDR3 spans 13 amino acids. The V segment lost 1 base and the J segment 3 bases; nucleotides outside the gene matches: 0. CDR3 in amino acids: CSSRGGGYAEQFF. The covered CDR3 bases are TGTAGTTCTAGAGGGGGGGGCTATGCTGAGCAGTTC.

About this clone: Gene names are mouse gene names. The read finishes 1 residue shy of the CDR3 end, and the germline J gene is used to complete it. The rearrangement uses TRBV1 and TRBJ2-7; 7 bases are a match to TRBD2. Germline CDR1 and CDR2: NSQYPW and LRSPGD (reference sequence). This CDR3 has 13 amino acids. V lost 1 base, J lost 3 bases, and 0 bases stayed unmatched. The CDR3 sequence is CTCSAGTGYEQYF. Incomplete CDR3 DNA: TGCACCTGCAGTGCAGGGACTGGCTATGAACAGTAC.

Concerning this clone: Gene names and germline refer to mouse. The read finishes 1 residue shy of the CDR3 end, and the germline J gene is used to complete it. The chain combines TRBV12-1 with TRBJ1-4; D not resolved. Per the germline V gene, CDR1 is SGHSN and CDR2 is HYEKVE. The CDR3 spans 14 residues. Trimming pared 0 bases from V and 5 bases from J, leaving 9 bases between. The sequenced part of the CDR3 DNA is TGTGCCAGCTCTCTCGATCAGACTAACGAAAGATTATTT. As protein: CASSLDQTNERLF. The full CDR3 is CASSLDQTNERLFF.

Of note for this clone: The germline and genes are mouse ones. With the read ending 1 residue before the CDR3 end, the germline J gene is used to fill in that end. The rearrangement joins TRBV5 to TRBJ2-4; 8 bases align to TRBD2. In germline, CDR1 is LGHNA, CDR2 YNLKQL (reference sequence). The J segment lost 1 base and the V segment lost 0 bases, leaving 6 bases of the junction unmatched. The CDR3 is 17 amino acids. The CDR3 bases that were read are TGTGCCAGCAGCCAAGATCCGGGGGGGCGTGGTCAAAACACCTTGTAC. Protein: CASSQDPGGRGQNTLY. The entire CDR3 protein reads CASSQDPGGRGQNTLYF.

Of note for this clone: Here the gene names and germline are mouse. The read gets to within 1 residue of the CDR3 end, and the germline J gene fills in the rest. The chain links TRBV19 to TRBJ1-1; D unclear. Germline assignment: CDR1 FNHDT and CDR2 SITEND (reference sequence). CDR3 length: 13 residues. Trimming pared 1 base from V and 1 base from J, leaving 5 bases between. The part of the CDR3 DNA that was read is TGTGCCAGCAGTATACGGGGGAACACAGAAGTCTTC. Protein sequence: CASSIRGNTEVF. The entire CDR3 sequence reads CASSIRGNTEVFF.

The table lists this clone with a few counts. The gene names here belong to mouse. With the read ending 1 residue before the CDR3 end, the germline J gene is used to fill in that end. This chain connects TRBV16 to TRBJ1-3, with a tentative D call TRBD1 (5 bases). Germline lookup yields CDR1 SGHSA and CDR2 FRNQAP. V gave up 1 base and J gave up 4 bases, with 8 bases separating them. CDR3 size: 14 residues. The CDR3 bases that were read are TGTGCAAGCAGCTTAGGGGGACCCGGAAATACGCTCTAT. Amino acid sequence: CASSLGGPGNTLY. The CDR3 in full is CASSLGGPGNTLYF.

This clone was seen only a few times. Mouse germline and gene names are used. Read coverage stops 1 residue before the CDR3 terminus; the germline J gene supplies the remainder. V is TRBV14 and J is TRBJ2-2, with a tentative D call TRBD1 (5 bases). CDR1 and CDR2 (germline): SGHDT, FRDEAV. The CDR3 runs 14 residues. V lost 2 bases to trimming and J lost 3 bases, with 8 bases between them. CDR3 bases read: TGTGCCAGCAGTTTACCAGGGTACACCGGGCAGCTCTAC. Its protein is CASSLPGYTGQLY. The CDR3 in its entirety is CASSLPGYTGQLYF.